The 22 T cell receptor beta chains listed next were all sequenced from one sample in a study of blood T cell repertoires in COVID-19. Clones were sequenced by immunoSEQ multiplex PCR, and TCRdb holds only the in-frame ones, with some missing. The sample carries around 140,000 clones, about 86% recorded once. The sample was peripheral blood. The receptors were sampled from a human donor in a cohort sampled during active COVID-19.

This chain links TRBV27 with TRBJ2-1; TRBD2 matches at 9 bases. Trimming at V came to 2 bases and at J to 6 bases, leaving 11 bases not matched to a gene. Germline lookup yields CDR1 MNHEY and CDR2 SMNVEV (reference sequence). This CDR3 is built from 17 residues. The CDR3 loop reads CASSLPSWGTSINEQFF. The CDR3, as DNA: TGTGCCAGCAGTTTACCCAGTTGGGGGACTAGCATCAATGAGCAGTTCTTC.

The gene calls are TRBV3-1 (or the pseudogene TRBV3-2) and TRBJ2-5; 9 bases map to TRBD2. V shed 2 bases and J 1 base; nucleotides not matched to a gene: 11. The CDR3 consists of 18 residues. In germline, CDR1 is LGHDT, CDR2 YNNKEL (reference sequence). The DNA for the CDR3 is TGTGCCAGCAGCCAACCCCTCGGCAGCGGGAGGTTCCAAGAGACCCAGTACTTC. Its protein product is CASSQPLGSGRFQETQYF.

This clone was picked up a small number of times. The gene calls are TRBV28 and TRBJ2-7, with 7 bases aligning to TRBD1. The junction had 9 bases not matched to a gene; V was cut back by 5 bases and J by 2 bases. The CDR3 covers 15 residues. Germline values: CDR1 MDHEN, CDR2 SYDVKM. CDR3 sequence reads: CASSDSTGLAYEQYF. The CDR3 region has the DNA TGTGCCAGCAGTGACTCGACAGGGCTCGCCTACGAGCAGTACTTC.

This clone was recorded once. The J gene is TRBJ2-7, the V gene TRBV9; 7 positions match TRBD2. Per the germline V gene, CDR1 is SGDLS and CDR2 is YYNGEE. The CDR3 covers 16 residues. The trim removed 0 bases at V and 2 bases at J, leaving 8 bases unmatched. DNA for the CDR3: TGTGCCAGCAGCGTAGCTGAGCGGGAAGTGCCCTACGAGCAGTACTTC. Its translation is CASSVAEREVPYEQYF.

The chain couples TRBV19 to TRBJ2-3; 10 nucleotides agree with TRBD2. Germline V gene lookup returns CDR1 LNHDA and CDR2 SQIVND (reference sequence). This CDR3 contains 17 residues. J was trimmed by 5 bases and V by 8 bases; bases with no gene match: 16. The CDR3 here is CASSPTHLAGVIDTQYF. DNA of the CDR3: TGTGCCAGTTCTCCTACACATCTAGCGGGAGTAATAGATACGCAGTATTTT.

This chain joins TRBV28 and TRBJ1-5; D perhaps matches TRBD1 (5 bases). Trimming shortened V by 5 bases and J by 4 bases, and 12 bases separated the two germline ends. The germline gives CDR1 MDHEN, CDR2 SYDVKM. The CDR3 totals 14 residues. The CDR3 coding sequence is TGTGCCAGCAGTCCACCCAGGGTAAATCAGCCCCAGCATTTT. Residues: CASSPPRVNQPQHF. Full variable domain (outside the CDR3, taken from reference TRBV28 and TRBJ1-5): DVKVTQSSRYLVKRTGEKVFLECVQDMDHENMFWYRQDPGLGLRLIYFSYDVKMKEKGDIPEGYSVSREKKERFSLILESASTNQTSMYLCASSPPRVNQPQHFGDGTRLSIL.

The chain combines TRBV7-9 with TRBJ1-2; tentatively, D is TRBD1 (6 bases). There are 17 residues in the CDR3. The ends were cut back, 5 bases at V and 0 bases at J, with 19 bases in the middle. Germline V lookup: CDR1 SEHNR, CDR2 FQNEAQ (reference sequence). The DNA for the CDR3 is TGTGCCAGCAGCCCTGAGGGGGATAAGCAAGCTAACTATGGCTACACCTTC. Its protein is CASSPEGDKQANYGYTF.

Only one count was recorded for this clone. The rearrangement joins TRBV29-1 to TRBJ1-1, with TRBD1 matching 7 bases. Germline V gene data show CDR1 as SQVTM and CDR2 as ANQGSEA. The CDR3 runs to 13 residues. Losses at the gene ends were 7 bases for V and 1 base for J; bases not matched to a gene: 6. CDR3 protein: CSASGQENTEAFF. The CDR3 nucleotides read TGCAGCGCGTCAGGACAGGAGAACACTGAAGCTTTCTTT.

This clone has only one observation. The chain uses TRBV25-1 and TRBJ1-1; TRBD1 matches at 8 bases. The trim removed 6 bases at V and 4 bases at J, leaving 7 bases unmatched. The germline V gene encodes CDR1 MGHDK and CDR2 SYGVNS. The CDR3 contains 14 residues. The CDR3 DNA follows: TGTGCCAGCAGCCGGTGGACAGGGCTCACTGAAGCTTTCTTT. It translates to CASSRWTGLTEAFF.

The V and J genes are TRBV6-6 and TRBJ1-2; TRBD1 matches 9 bases. J gave up 1 base and V 2 bases, and 5 bases lay outside the gene matches. The CDR3 is 16 residues long. CDR1 is MNHNY and CDR2 is SVGAGI in the germline V gene (reference sequence). CDR3 bases: TGTGCCAGCAGTTACCGGGACAGGGTCGGTAACTATGGCTACACCTTC. It codes for CASSYRDRVGNYGYTF.

The rearrangement uses TRBV4-1 and TRBJ1-3; maybe TRBD1 (6 bases). Trimming took 4 bases from V and 8 from J, leaving 21 bases between them. From germline, CDR1 is MGHRA and CDR2 YSYEKL. This CDR3 spans 16 amino acids. CDR3 bases: TGCGCCAGCAGCCCGAGACCAGGGGATATGTTGGACACCATATATTTT. This gives the protein CASSPRPGDMLDTIYF.

The CDR3 sequence is CASSMGTSDREQYF. CDR3 DNA: TGTGCCAGTAGTATGGGGACTAGCGATCGCGAGCAGTACTTC. This chain uses TRBV19 with TRBJ2-7; 10 bases are a match to TRBD2. Germline V lookup: CDR1 LNHDA, CDR2 SQIVND (reference sequence). The CDR3 is 14 residues long. The J segment lost 6 bases and the V segment lost 3 bases, leaving 5 bases of the junction unmatched. The whole variable domain, filled in from reference TRBV19 and TRBJ2-7, reads DGGITQSPKYLFRKEGQNVTLSCEQNLNHDAMYWYRQDPGQGLRLIYYSQIVNDFQKGDIAEGYSVSREKKESFPLTVTSAQKNPTAFYLCASSMGTSDREQYFGPGTRLTVT.

This clone was counted at least ten times. The chain is built from TRBV19 and TRBJ2-4; D perhaps matches TRBD1 (7 bases). The germline V gene has CDR1 LNHDA and CDR2 SQIVND (reference sequence). This CDR3 contains 17 residues. Between the trimmed V and J ends, which lost 4 bases and 0 bases, there was a span of 16 bases. As DNA, the CDR3 is TGTGCCAGTAGTACATCCCAGGGGGGAATAGCCAAAAACATTCAGTACTTC. It is translated as CASSTSQGGIAKNIQYF.

The CDR3 DNA sequence: TGTGCCAGCAGTTTATCCCTGGACAGTAGGGTCGGCTACACCTTC. Its translation: CASSLSLDSRVGYTF. The chain carries TRBV27 and TRBJ1-2; weak D call: TRBD1 (6 bases). CDR1 is MNHEY, CDR2 SMNVEV, per germline (reference sequence). V lost 0 bases and J lost 8, with 16 bases in between. The CDR3 has 15 amino acids.

This clone was found a few times. The gene calls are TRBV2 and TRBJ1-4; 7 bases align to TRBD1. Germline loops: CDR1 SNHLY, CDR2 FYNNEI. V was clipped by 6 bases and J by 3 bases; unmatched bases: 7. The CDR3 runs 15 residues. As DNA, the CDR3 is TGTGCCAGCAGACCACAGGGGCTACCTAATGAAAAACTGTTTTTT. It translates to CASRPQGLPNEKLFF.

V is TRBV18 and J is TRBJ2-4, with 8 nucleotides matching TRBD2. The germline V gene encodes CDR1 KGHSH and CDR2 LQKENI. The CDR3 length is 18 residues. J gave up 9 bases and V 3 bases, and 19 bases lay outside the gene matches. The CDR3 reads CASSPRLLAEGGRGIQYF. The CDR3 region has the DNA TGTGCCAGCTCACCTCGACTACTAGCGGAGGGGGGGAGAGGCATTCAGTACTTC. Combining the CDR3 with reference TRBV18 and TRBJ2-4 gives the whole variable domain NAGVMQNPRHLVRRRGQEARLRCSPMKGHSHVYWYRQLPEEGLKFMVYLQKENIIDESGMPKERFSAEFPKEGPSILRIQQVVRGDSAAYFCASSPRLLAEGGRGIQYFGAGTRLSVL.

The genes are TRBV7-3 and TRBJ1-5, with 8 positions matching TRBD1. The CDR3 has 18 amino acids. Unmatched junction bases numbered 16, after V lost 4 bases and J lost 5 bases. Germline assignment: CDR1 SGHTA and CDR2 FQGTGA. CDR3: CASSSRDRYSINDQPQHF. In nucleotides, the CDR3 is TGTGCCAGCAGCTCCCGGGACAGGTACAGTATCAATGATCAGCCCCAGCATTTT.

The gene calls are TRBV4-3 and TRBJ1-6, with D maybe TRBD1 (6 bases). The CDR3 spans 18 residues. Trimming cost V 1 base and J 7 bases, with 20 bases left between them. Germline V CDR1 and CDR2: LGHNA, YSLEER. CDR3 sequence (DNA): TGCGCCAGCAGCCAAGCTGCCCAGGGGCGCGGGGGGAATTCACCCCTCCACTTT. It yields the protein CASSQAAQGRGGNSPLHF.

This chain uses TRBV6-2 or TRBV6-3 with TRBJ2-7; perhaps TRBD2 as D (6 bases). The ends were cut back, 5 bases at V and 3 bases at J, with 14 bases in the middle. This CDR3 comprises 14 residues. Germline assignment: CDR1 MNHEY and CDR2 SVGEGT. The CDR3 bases are TGTGCCAGCAGTCTATCGGGACTTAACTACGAGCAGTACTTC. Translation: CASSLSGLNYEQYF.

The chain links TRBV7-6 to TRBJ2-7; 7 nucleotides match TRBD2. The V gene end was trimmed by 1 base and the J gene end by 2 bases; junction bases not matched to a gene: 11. Per germline, CDR1 SGHVS and CDR2 FNYEAQ. CDR3 length: 17 residues. The CDR3: CASSLDAVASGPYEQYF. CDR3 sequence (DNA): TGTGCCAGCAGCTTAGACGCAGTTGCTAGCGGACCCTACGAGCAGTACTTC.

The J gene is TRBJ2-1, the V gene TRBV3-1 (or the pseudogene TRBV3-2); D gene uncertain. Trimming cost V 4 bases and J 2 bases, with 15 bases left between them. Looked up from germline, CDR1 is LGHDT and CDR2 is YNNKEL (reference sequence). The CDR3 runs to 16 residues. The CDR3 DNA sequence: TGTGCCAGCAGCCGAATTGGGCCCCCGGCCTACAATGAGCAGTTCTTC. Protein product: CASSRIGPPAYNEQFF.

This chain links TRBV28 with TRBJ2-7, with 11 bases lining up with TRBD2. The germline CDR1 and CDR2 sequences are MDHEN and SYDVKM. V lost 3 bases and J lost 4; bases outside the gene matches: 5. The CDR3 is made up of 15 amino acids. CDR3 residues: CASSFSTSGRYEQYF. CDR3 bases: TGTGCCAGCAGTTTTAGTACTAGCGGGAGATACGAGCAGTACTTC. Looking up the rest from reference TRBV28 and TRBJ2-7 gives the full variable domain: DVKVTQSSRYLVKRTGEKVFLECVQDMDHENMFWYRQDPGLGLRLIYFSYDVKMKEKGDIPEGYSVSREKKERFSLILESASTNQTSMYLCASSFSTSGRYEQYFGPGTRLTVT.